The 14 T cell receptor beta chains below come from one sample, sequenced in a study of glioma-infiltrating T cells. Amplification of TCR alpha and beta CDR3 regions from RNA used iRepertoire nested multiplex PCR. MiXCR, run by TCRdb on the multiplex PCR reads, gives a single entry per CDR3 protein. The repertoire holds some 100,000 distinct CDR3 sequences, with 25% to 30% as singletons. Sequencing input: glioma tissue, nonneoplastic brain tissue, or PBMCs (not recorded which). The receptors were sampled from a human donor with low-grade glioma or glioblastoma, undergoing nonglioma brain surgery, or in good health (not recorded which).

Many counts were recorded for this clonotype. This chain uses TRBV6-1 with TRBJ2-1; 7 bases line up with TRBD2. The CDR3 is made up of 14 amino acids. Per germline, CDR1 MNHNS and CDR2 SASEGT. The V and J ends lost 8 bases and 10 bases, in that order; junction bases with no gene match: 14. CDR3 loop: CASRRDYGTGEQFF. As DNA, the CDR3 is TGTGCCAGCCGCCGGGACTACGGGACCGGGGAGCAGTTCTTC.

To note about this clonotype: One junction end does not reproduce the germline sequence, and a read error may be involved. The CDR3, as DNA: TGTGCCAGCATCCAAGTCCGGGACATTATGTACTTC. Translated: CASIQVRDIMYF. The chain joins TRBV14 to TRBJ1-2; D may be TRBD1 (6 bases). CDR1 is SGHDN, CDR2 FVKESK, per germline. The CDR3 loop spans 12 amino acids.

A single count supports this clonotype. At one boundary the junction diverges from the germline segment, which might be a read error. The chain couples TRBV24-1 to TRBJ2-1, with D possibly matching TRBD2 (6 bases). The CDR3 consists of 16 residues. Germline V CDR1 and CDR2: KGHDR, SFDVKD. Here the CDR3 reads CAISDLYGSSYNEQFF. In nucleotides, the CDR3 is TGTGCCATCAGTGATTTATACGGGAGCTCCTACAATGAGCAATTCTTC.

Worth noting for this clonotype: Being one base from a much bigger clone, this may be a read error. The chain is built from TRBV3-1 and TRBJ2-7; D gene unclear. Germline assignment: CDR1 LGHDT and CDR2 YNNKEL (reference sequence). V lost 7 bases and J 4 bases, leaving 17 bases between the germline ends. This CDR3 has 14 residues. This CDR3 is CASISRETQYEQYF. CDR3 DNA: TGTGCCAGCATCTCGAGAGAGACCCAGTACGAGCAGTACTTC.

In its sample, this clonotype was seen many times. V and J are TRBV6-2 or TRBV6-3 and TRBJ1-1; D gene unclear. CDR1 and CDR2 from the germline V gene are MNHEY and SVGEGT. Trimming pared 0 bases from V and 4 bases from J, leaving 12 bases between. This CDR3 contains 15 residues. The CDR3 loop reads CASSYSALRGTEAFF. The CDR3 DNA reads TGTGCCAGCAGTTACTCAGCCCTTCGGGGCACTGAAGCTTTCTTT.

This clonotype was observed many times. The chain carries TRBV3-1 and TRBJ2-1, with TRBD2 matching over 9 bases. With 3 bases clipped from V and 0 bases from J, the junction kept 0 bases outside the gene matches. Germline V gene data show CDR1 as LGHDT and CDR2 as YNNKEL (reference sequence). This CDR3 region has 15 residues. CDR3 protein: CASSHSGSSYNEQFF. CDR3 sequence (DNA): TGTGCCAGCAGCCATAGCGGGAGCTCCTACAATGAGCAGTTCTTC.

Remarks on this clonotype: This may stem from a read error, because a much larger clone lies one nucleotide away. The chain combines TRBV14 with TRBJ1-1; 8 positions agree with TRBD1. V dropped 4 bases and J dropped 11; count of bases not matched to a gene: 15. This CDR3 contains 15 residues. CDR1 is SGHDN, CDR2 FVKESK, per germline. The DNA for the CDR3 is TGTGCCAGCAGCCGAGCTGGCAGGGGGCCGCGTCGGGCTTTCTTT. Amino acid sequence: CASSRAGRGPRRAFF. Using reference TRBV14 and TRBJ1-1 for the parts outside the CDR3, the full variable domain is EAGVTQFPSHSVIEKGQTVTLRCDPISGHDNLYWYRRVMGKEIKFLLHFVKESKQDESGMPNNRFLAERTGGTYSTLKVQPAELEDSGVYFCASSRAGRGPRRAFFGQGTRLTVV.

This clonotype was counted many times. CDR3 DNA: TGTGCCAGCAGAAGGATGGTCGGTCCCAGCTCCTACAATGAGCAGTTCTTC. It codes for CASRRMVGPSSYNEQFF. The rearrangement links TRBV2 to TRBJ2-1; no firm D call. CDR1 and CDR2 (germline): SNHLY, FYNNEI. V lost 6 bases, J lost 0 bases, and 18 bases lay in between. The CDR3 sequence is 17 residues long.

This clonotype appeared many times. The chain uses TRBV7-2 and TRBJ1-6; 9 bases fit TRBD1. This CDR3 contains 14 residues. Germline values: CDR1 SGHTA, CDR2 FQGNSA. J lost 9 bases, V lost 5 bases, and 5 bases had no gene match. Here the CDR3 DNA reads TGTGCCAGCAGCCTTGGACAGGGGCCTTCACCCCTCCACTTT. Translated: CASSLGQGPSPLHF.

There are many counts of this clonotype. This chain links TRBV19 with TRBJ1-5; 11 bases agree with TRBD1. Per germline, CDR1 LNHDA and CDR2 SQIVND (reference sequence). The CDR3 has 16 residues. V lost 7 bases and J lost 2; bases outside the gene matches: 7. The CDR3 spells CASTGQGAIGNQPQHF. The CDR3 DNA reads TGTGCCAGTACAGGACAGGGGGCAATCGGCAATCAGCCCCAGCATTTT.

This clonotype was seen many times. The genes are TRBV28 and TRBJ2-1; D is unclear. The CDR3 loop spans 12 amino acids. The germline gives CDR1 MDHEN, CDR2 SYDVKM. V lost 0 bases and J 15 bases, leaving 12 bases between the germline ends. The chain's CDR3 is CASSLWSGTLFF. The CDR3 bases are TGTGCCAGCAGTTTATGGAGTGGAACGCTGTTCTTC. Full variable domain (outside the CDR3, taken from reference TRBV28 and TRBJ2-1): DVKVTQSSRYLVKRTGEKVFLECVQDMDHENMFWYRQDPGLGLRLIYFSYDVKMKEKGDIPEGYSVSREKKERFSLILESASTNQTSMYLCASSLWSGTLFFGPGTRLTVL.

On this clonotype itself: The germline gene is not matched at one end of the junction; a read error may be the cause. This chain joins TRBV5-1 and TRBJ2-3; D not certain. Germline loops: CDR1 SGHRS, CDR2 YFSETQ. The CDR3 spans 13 residues. The chain's CDR3 is CDSSVDDPDTQYF. The CDR3 DNA reads as TGCGACAGCAGCGTAGACGATCCAGATACGCAGTATTTT.

Comment on this clonotype: The junction and the germline gene differ at one end; a read error may be behind it. The CDR3 reads CASTVPPGYGCTF. The CDR3 DNA is TGTGCCAGCACGGTCCCTCCTGGCTATGGCTGCACCTTC. The genes are TRBV5-5 and TRBJ1-2; unclear D gene. CDR1 and CDR2 from the germline V gene are SGHKS and YYEKEE (reference sequence). This CDR3 contains 13 residues.

In this sample, this clonotype turned up many times. The chain employs TRBV20-1 and TRBJ2-2, with a possible D match to TRBD1 (5 bases). The CDR3 is made up of 11 amino acids. Germline CDR1 DFQATT, CDR2 SNEGSKA (reference sequence). V lost 6 bases, J lost 6 bases, and 8 bases lay in between. The CDR3 DNA sequence: TGCAGTGCAAAGGGGCCCGGGGAGCTGTTTTTT. Translated, it gives CSAKGPGELFF.